This is a list of T cell receptor beta chains from one sample in a study of blood T cells in healthy people across ages. MiXCR, run by TCRdb on the 5' RACE reads, gives a single entry per CDR3 protein. The data contain some 800,000 distinct CDR3 sequences, approximately 48% of them singletons. Sequenced input: blood. The receptor set was obtained from a man in his 60s in good health. Both conserved end residues are trimmed from each CDR3. Each record gives: CDR3 protein, V gene, J gene.

ASSPAGANEQY	TRBV11-3	TRBJ2-5
ASILLAGGYNEQF	TRBV7-8	TRBJ2-1
ASSRRQGWIDGYT	TRBV12-3/TRBV12-4	TRBJ1-2
ASSYSFTARQETQY	TRBV6-5	TRBJ2-5
SVELDRIQY	TRBV29-1	TRBJ2-4
ASSIMDRGLNGYT	TRBV7-9	TRBJ1-2
ATTGNNQPQH	TRBV6-6	TRBJ1-5
ASSEERGNYEQY	TRBV2	TRBJ2-7
ASSLDGRSQY	TRBV7-2	TRBJ2-5
ASSVPRGQVSYEQY	TRBV6-2/TRBV6-3	TRBJ2-7
SARGLLEGGVTDTQY	TRBV20-1	TRBJ2-3
ASSGLTSRGGDTQY	TRBV9	TRBJ2-3
ASSPTGLYEQY	TRBV7-2	TRBJ2-7
ASSQEFTPYNVQF	TRBV4-2	TRBJ2-1
ASSRTSGGCTDTQY	TRBV12-3/TRBV12-4	TRBJ2-3
ASSQTSATGNEQF	TRBV12-3/TRBV12-4	TRBJ2-1
ASKADRGSTEAF	TRBV27	TRBJ1-1
ASSSRYEQY	TRBV28	TRBJ2-7
ATSRSSGTETYEQY	TRBV15	TRBJ2-7
ASSLGGGVDEQY	TRBV7-6	TRBJ2-7
ATSRDTGVQETQY	TRBV15	TRBJ2-5
ASRLDRGTEAF	TRBV7-8	TRBJ1-1
ASSLEANQETQY	TRBV7-2	TRBJ2-5
ASGRLETQY	TRBV28	TRBJ2-5
SAPDRGANVLT	TRBV20-1	TRBJ2-6
SVEVFRSQETQY	TRBV29-1	TRBJ2-5
ASSLGPASSYEQY	TRBV5-6	.
AISEAGTGLNIQY	TRBV10-3	TRBJ2-4
ASSPSAGGTEAF	TRBV12-3/TRBV12-4	TRBJ1-1
SVEGEGQGGYEQY	TRBV29-1	.
ASSVVPGSSLYGYT	TRBV9	TRBJ1-2
ASSQIGGAGTEAF	TRBV3-1	TRBJ1-1
ASSRGGTQEAQY	TRBV11-2	TRBJ2-5
ASSVSLSYEQY	TRBV28	.
ASSVEAGRGIEQF	TRBV9	TRBJ2-1
AWSRDYGYT	TRBV30	TRBJ1-2
ASSLVSGSREQY	TRBV5-1	TRBJ2-7
ASSPAGRRCGYT	TRBV28	TRBJ1-2
SARDPRSGYEQY	TRBV20-1	.
ASSSTTGGQETQY	TRBV12-3/TRBV12-4	TRBJ2-5
ASSQDLVLSTEAF	TRBV4-3	TRBJ1-1
ASSFPAQGVGEQF	TRBV11-2	TRBJ2-1
ASTRSFGRETQY	TRBV18	TRBJ2-5
ACSPPSSNEQY	TRBV18	TRBJ2-7
ASCSWDSLNEQY	TRBV27	TRBJ2-7